This T cell receptor beta chain was obtained from a study of T cell responses to AZD1222 COVID-19 vaccine. Study summary: Researchers grouped second doses given at about 4 or about 12 weeks into one pool.

About this clone itself: Its antigen is unidentified.

This CDR3 contains 14 residues. V lost 6 bases and J lost 3; bases outside the gene matches: 11. Germline V gives CDR1 SQVTM, CDR2 ANQGSEA. Study-level points and caveats: Spike-specific TCR breadth and depth grew following two AZD1222 doses. A mostly white British donor set with more females was recruited, and clonal diversity was possibly underestimated.

TCRdb's copy holds only in-frame clones and misses some; the assay was immunoSEQ multiplex PCR. Of about 180,000 clones in the sample, roughly 87% are singletons; the top ten hold 2% to 3%. The chain has TRBV29-1 and TRBJ2-7, with 7 bases fitting TRBD1. This clonotype was sampled from an adult in good health. The input for sequencing was peripheral blood, taken on day 0 of AZD1222 vaccination. The CDR3: CSVAAGTASYEQYF. CDR3 DNA: TGCAGCGTGGCTGCCGGGACAGCTAGCTACGAGCAGTACTTC.